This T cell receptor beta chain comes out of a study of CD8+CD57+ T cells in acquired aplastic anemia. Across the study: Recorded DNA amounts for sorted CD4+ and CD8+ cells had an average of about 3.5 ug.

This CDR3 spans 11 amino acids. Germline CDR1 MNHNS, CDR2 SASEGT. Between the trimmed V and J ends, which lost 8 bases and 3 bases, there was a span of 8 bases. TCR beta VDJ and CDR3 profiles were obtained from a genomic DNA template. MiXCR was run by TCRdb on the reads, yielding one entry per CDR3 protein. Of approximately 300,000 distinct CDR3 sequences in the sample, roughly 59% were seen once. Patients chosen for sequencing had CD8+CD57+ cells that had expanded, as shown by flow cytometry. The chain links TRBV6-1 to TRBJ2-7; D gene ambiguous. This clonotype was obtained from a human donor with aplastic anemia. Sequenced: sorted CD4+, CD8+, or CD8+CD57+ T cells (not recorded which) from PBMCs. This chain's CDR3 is CASHDGYEQYF. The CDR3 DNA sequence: TGTGCCAGCCACGACGGCTACGAGCAGTACTTC.